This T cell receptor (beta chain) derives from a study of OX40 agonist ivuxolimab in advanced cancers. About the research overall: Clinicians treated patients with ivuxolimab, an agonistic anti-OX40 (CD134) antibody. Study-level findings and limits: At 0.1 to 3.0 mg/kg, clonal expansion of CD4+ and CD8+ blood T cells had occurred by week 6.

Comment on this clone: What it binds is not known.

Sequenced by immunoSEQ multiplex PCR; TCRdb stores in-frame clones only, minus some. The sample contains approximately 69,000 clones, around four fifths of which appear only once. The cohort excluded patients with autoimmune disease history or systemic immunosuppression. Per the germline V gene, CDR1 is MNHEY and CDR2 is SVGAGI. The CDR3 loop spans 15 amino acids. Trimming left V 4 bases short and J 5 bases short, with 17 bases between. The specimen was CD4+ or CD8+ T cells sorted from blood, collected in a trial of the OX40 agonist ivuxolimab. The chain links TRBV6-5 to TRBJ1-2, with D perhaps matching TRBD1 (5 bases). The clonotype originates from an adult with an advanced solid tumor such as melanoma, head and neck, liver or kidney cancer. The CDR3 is CASSSLAGQTYGYTF. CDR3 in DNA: TGTGCCAGCAGTTCCCTGGCAGGGCAGACGTATGGCTACACCTTC.